These 17 T cell receptor beta chains were all obtained from the same sample, sequenced in a study of T cells in Graves' hyperthyroidism and ophthalmopathy. Researchers took RNA transcripts and amplified the TCR beta CDR3 regions from them. Primed by the HTBI set, a first-round RT-PCR was run on the TCR CDR3. TCRdb ran MiXCR on the multiplex PCR reads and lists one entry per CDR3 protein. This table has approximately 400,000 distinct CDR3 sequences, more than 20% appearing once. Sequencing was done on a sample of blood. These receptors originate from a man over 45 with Graves' hyperthyroidism.

The chain carries TRBV5-1 and TRBJ1-6; tentatively, D is TRBD1 (5 bases). The CDR3 is 14 residues long. V was cut by 1 base and J by 7 bases, with 9 bases left in between. Germline CDR1 is SGHRS and CDR2 is YFSETQ. DNA of the CDR3: TGCGCCAGCAGCTTGAGGGGATTCAATTCACCCCTCCACTTT. Its protein is CASSLRGFNSPLHF.

The CDR3 spells CSVEIPGHSYNEQFF. CDR3 DNA sequence: TGCAGCGTTGAAATACCCGGCCACTCCTACAATGAGCAGTTCTTC. The V gene is TRBV29-1, the J gene TRBJ2-1, with D uncertain. From germline, CDR1 is SQVTM and CDR2 ANQGSEA. The length of the CDR3 is 15 residues. Between the trimmed V and J ends, which lost 2 bases and 0 bases, there was a span of 11 bases.

This clonotype occurred many times. CDR3 loop: CASSLSQGNNEQFF. The CDR3 nucleotides are TGTGCCAGCAGTTTAAGCCAGGGTAACAATGAGCAGTTCTTC. V is TRBV28 and J is TRBJ2-1; a weak D match, TRBD1 (5 bases). Germline-derived CDR1 and CDR2 are MDHEN and SYDVKM. V shed 2 bases and J shed 5 bases, with 10 bases lying between them. CDR3 length: 14 amino acids.

This clonotype occurred a few times. V usage is TRBV18 and J usage is TRBJ2-1; 9 bases agree with TRBD1. Per germline, CDR1 KGHSH and CDR2 LQKENI. The CDR3 is 17 amino acids. Germline trimming cut 5 bases from V and 5 bases from J; bases unmatched to any gene: 13. CDR3 coding DNA: TGTGCCAGCTCATCACAACAGGGACAGGGCAAGAACAATGAGCAGTTCTTC. Translation gives CASSSQQGQGKNNEQFF. The variable domain in full, completed from reference TRBV18 and TRBJ2-1, reads NAGVMQNPRHLVRRRGQEARLRCSPMKGHSHVYWYRQLPEEGLKFMVYLQKENIIDESGMPKERFSAEFPKEGPSILRIQQVVRGDSAAYFCASSSQQGQGKNNEQFFGPGTRLTVL.

This clonotype has more than one count but fewer than ten. This sequence joins TRBV12-5 and TRBJ1-1; D is unresolved. Trimming cost V 7 bases and J 2 bases, with 8 bases left between them. The germline V gene has CDR1 LGHNT and CDR2 FRNRAP. The CDR3 sequence is 12 residues long. CDR3 loop: CASAIQNTEAFF. In nucleotides, the CDR3 is TGTGCTAGTGCGATCCAAAACACTGAAGCTTTCTTT.

This clonotype appeared a few times. The chain carries TRBV3-1 and TRBJ2-2; no reliable D call. The CDR3 has 15 amino acids. CDR1 and CDR2 from the germline V gene are LGHDT and YNNKEL (reference sequence). Trimming cost V 1 base and J 4 bases, with 10 bases left between them. CDR3 protein: CASSQVQISTGELFF. The CDR3 coding sequence is TGTGCCAGCAGCCAAGTACAGATTTCCACCGGGGAGCTGTTTTTT.

The gene calls are TRBV6-6 and TRBJ2-5; D is undetermined. Trimming removed 2 bases from V and 5 bases from J, with 21 bases in between. CDR1 and CDR2 (germline): MNHNY, SVGAGI (reference sequence). This CDR3 region has 17 residues. DNA of the CDR3: TGTGCCAGCAGTTACCGCCGACTCCCCCGGCCTGGGGAGACCCAGTACTTC. This gives the protein CASSYRRLPRPGETQYF.

V usage is TRBV3-1 and J usage is TRBJ2-7; possibly TRBD2 for D (5 bases). Germline CDR1 and CDR2: LGHDT and YNNKEL (reference sequence). CDR3 length: 14 residues. The V end was cut by 0 bases, the J end by 2 bases, with 8 bases between. The CDR3 sequence is CASSQDYGAYEQYF. In nucleotides, the CDR3 is TGTGCCAGCAGCCAAGATTACGGGGCCTACGAGCAGTACTTC.

In this sample, this clonotype turned up many times. The CDR3 loop is CASSLSGQGRRVNEQFF. The CDR3 coding sequence is TGTGCCAGCAGCTTATCGGGACAGGGAAGAAGGGTCAATGAGCAGTTCTTC. This chain joins TRBV11-2 and TRBJ2-1, with 9 nucleotides matching TRBD1. Germline-derived CDR1 and CDR2 are SGHAT and FQNNGV. Trimming cost V 2 bases and J 6 bases; bases outside gene matches: 11. This CDR3 comprises 17 residues.

CDR3 DNA: TGTGCCAGCGTCCGGGACCTGAACACTGAAGCTTTCTTT. It translates to CASVRDLNTEAFF. V is TRBV2 and J is TRBJ1-1, with D perhaps TRBD1 (5 bases). In germline, CDR1 is SNHLY, CDR2 FYNNEI. The V gene lost 8 bases and the J gene lost 0 bases, with 10 bases spanning the gap. The CDR3 runs to 13 residues.

This clonotype was counted at least ten times. The V call is TRBV18, the J call TRBJ1-5, with D possibly being TRBD1 (5 bases). CDR1 is KGHSH and CDR2 is LQKENI in the germline V gene. The CDR3 contains 13 residues. Trimming shortened V by 2 bases and J by 8 bases, and 10 bases separated the two germline ends. The CDR3: CASSPTGVEPQHF. The CDR3 nucleotides are TGTGCCAGCTCACCAACGGGGGTTGAGCCCCAGCATTTT.

In its sample, this clonotype was seen many times. This chain uses TRBV11-3 with TRBJ2-1; D uncertain. Deletions cut 0 bases from V and 7 bases from J, with 4 bases between. The germline V gene has CDR1 SGHNT and CDR2 YENEEA. The length of the CDR3 is 12 residues. This chain's CDR3 is CASSLDWNEQFF. Written as DNA, the CDR3 is TGTGCCAGCAGCTTAGACTGGAATGAGCAGTTCTTC.

The chain links TRBV6-8 to TRBJ2-4; a possible D gene is TRBD2 (5 bases). The V gene lost 5 bases and the J gene lost 6 bases, with 17 bases spanning the gap. Germline CDR1 and CDR2: MNHGY and SAAAGT. There are 15 residues in the CDR3. The CDR3 loop reads CASSAEIMEANIQYF. CDR3 sequence (DNA): TGTGCCAGCAGTGCCGAGATAATGGAGGCAAACATTCAGTACTTC.

This sequence joins TRBV12-3 or TRBV12-4 and TRBJ1-1; maybe TRBD1 (5 bases). The CDR3 contains 12 residues. V dropped 6 bases and J dropped 4 bases, with 9 bases sitting between them. The CDR3 DNA reads as TGTGCCAGCAGCGAGGGGAGCACTGAAGCTTTCTTT. Encoded protein: CASSEGSTEAFF.

This chain uses TRBV6-1 with TRBJ2-7; D may match TRBD1 or TRBD2 (5 bases each). The V end lost 6 bases, the J end lost 3 bases, and 12 bases lay between the germline ends. Germline V gene data show CDR1 as MNHNS and CDR2 as SASEGT. The CDR3 contains 13 residues. This CDR3 reads CASRTLGVYEQYF. The CDR3 DNA follows: TGTGCCAGCAGGACCCTGGGGGTCTACGAGCAGTACTTC.

This clonotype was detected a few times. Relative to the germline gene, one junction end is altered; a read error may explain this. V and J are TRBV7-3 and TRBJ2-1; D remains ambiguous. Per the germline V gene, CDR1 is SGHTA and CDR2 is FQGTGA. CDR3 length: 14 amino acids. This CDR3 reads CANSPLTLSGEQFF. DNA of the CDR3: TGTGCCAACAGCCCTTTGACCCTTTCGGGTGAGCAGTTCTTC.

This clonotype was picked up many times. The rearrangement uses TRBV28 and TRBJ2-3, with 9 bases fitting TRBD1. The ends lost 4 bases at V and 2 bases at J; junction bases unmatched: 13. The CDR3 loop spans 18 amino acids. In germline, CDR1 is MDHEN, CDR2 SYDVKM. The CDR3 DNA sequence: TGTGCCAGCAGTTCAAAGACTCCGGGACAGGGTATCACAGATACGCAGTATTTT. This translates into CASSSKTPGQGITDTQYF.